This TCR beta chain was found in a study of blood T cell repertoires in COVID-19. The CDR3 consists of 15 residues. The V segment lost 5 bases and the J segment 7 bases; nucleotides outside the gene matches: 12. Germline V gene sequence: CDR1 LGHDT, CDR2 YNNKEL (reference sequence). Data came from immunoSEQ multiplex PCR; TCRdb stores just in-frame clones and leaves some out. The data contain 73,000 or so clones, roughly 80% of them seen just once; the ten biggest clones take up approximately 20%. Sequencing used peripheral blood. The rearrangement uses TRBV3-1 (or the pseudogene TRBV3-2) and TRBJ1-2; 8 bases map to TRBD1. The sequence was collected from a man in his fifties or sixties with acute or convalescent COVID-19. The CDR3 loop reads CASSKNTGGTGGYTF. The CDR3 region has the DNA TGTGCCAGCAGCAAAAACACAGGGGGGACGGGTGGCTACACCTTC.